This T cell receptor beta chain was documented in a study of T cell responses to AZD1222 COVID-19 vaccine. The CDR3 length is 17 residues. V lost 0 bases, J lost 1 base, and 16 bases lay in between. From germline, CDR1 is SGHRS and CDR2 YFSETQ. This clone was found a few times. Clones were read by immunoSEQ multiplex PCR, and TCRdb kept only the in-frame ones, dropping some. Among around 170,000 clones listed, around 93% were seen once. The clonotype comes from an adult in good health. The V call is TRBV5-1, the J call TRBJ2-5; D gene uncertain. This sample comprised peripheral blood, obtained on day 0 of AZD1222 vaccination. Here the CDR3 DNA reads TGCGCCAGCAGCTTGGTGCCTAGTTCTATTCGCCAAGAGACCCAGTACTTC. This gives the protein CASSLVPSSIRQETQYF.